This T cell receptor (beta chain) is from a study of blood T cell repertoires in COVID-19. Study context: T cells, B-cell-depleted T cells, or PBMCs provided the cDNA or gDNA that served as material.

Authors' processing steps: Estimation of nucleated cell counts relied on the amplification of reference gene primers. The assay was immunoSEQ multiplex PCR, and TCRdb's table has in-frame clones only and misses some. From that table come the V and J calls and clone size; the DNA was used to work out D and trimming. Of more than 65,000 clones listed, about 81% are singletons. The sample taken for sequencing was peripheral blood. This receptor was obtained from a woman at least 80 years old with acute or convalescent COVID-19.

The CDR3 loop is CASNSGRRTDTQYF. The CDR3 DNA sequence: TGTGCCAGCAATAGCGGGAGGCGCACAGATACGCAGTATTTT. V gene TRBV28 combines with J gene TRBJ2-3, with TRBD2 identical over 10 bases. The CDR3 has 14 amino acids. V shed 7 bases and J 1 base; nucleotides not matched to a gene: 2. Germline values: CDR1 MDHEN, CDR2 SYDVKM.